These 23 T cell receptor beta chains originate from one sample sequenced in a study of graft-versus-host responses after intestinal transplantation. Produced via immunoSEQ multiplex PCR; TCRdb's table is partial and in-frame only. The sample has 9,500 or so clones, approximately 92% seen once. The starting material was PBMCs, obtained roughly six weeks after intestinal transplantation. Receptors were obtained from a human patient who received an intestinal transplant, so some T cells may come from the graft donor.

This chain joins TRBV13 and TRBJ2-4; D possibly matches TRBD1 or TRBD2 (6 bases each). The CDR3 totals 15 residues. CDR1 PRHDT and CDR2 FYEKMQ come from the germline V gene (reference sequence). Trimming took off 5 bases at V and 1 base at J, with 12 bases between the two ends. For the CDR3, the DNA is TGTGCCAGCAGCGAGGGGGGTCTCGCCAAAAACATTCAGTACTTC. Protein sequence: CASSEGGLAKNIQYF.

V usage is TRBV9 and J usage is TRBJ2-1, with D possibly matching TRBD2 (5 bases). Trimming removed 0 bases from V and 9 bases from J, with 7 bases in between. Germline V gene sequence: CDR1 SGDLS, CDR2 YYNGEE. There are 12 residues in the CDR3. The CDR3, as DNA: TGTGCCAGCAGCGTAGTGGCGGGTGAGCAGTTCTTC. It encodes CASSVVAGEQFF. Variable domain in full (rest from reference TRBV9 and TRBJ2-1): DSGVTQTPKHLITATGQRVTLRCSPRSGDLSVYWYQQSLDQGLQFLIQYYNGEERAKGNILERFSAQQFPDLHSELNLSSLELGDSALYFCASSVVAGEQFFGPGTRLTVL.

This chain uses TRBV7-9 with TRBJ1-1; D not certain. The length of the CDR3 is 15 residues. V dropped 2 bases and J dropped 0 bases, with 10 bases sitting between them. CDR1 is SEHNR and CDR2 is FQNEAQ in the germline V gene (reference sequence). The CDR3 region has the DNA TGTGCCAGCAGCTTATTGGGCAACTTGAACACTGAAGCTTTCTTT. As protein: CASSLLGNLNTEAFF.

The CDR3 nucleotides read TGCGCCAGCAGCCCGCCAGGACTAGCGGGGGGGCCCGTCGAGCAGTACTTC. Protein: CASSPPGLAGGPVEQYF. The rearrangement links TRBV4-1 to TRBJ2-7; 15 bases agree with TRBD2. The CDR3 has 17 residues. Per germline, CDR1 MGHRA and CDR2 YSYEKL. The V gene end was trimmed by 4 bases and the J gene end by 6 bases; junction bases not matched to a gene: 10.

The genes are TRBV11-2 and TRBJ2-2; 7 bases fit TRBD1. The CDR3 is made up of 16 amino acids. The ends lost 0 bases at V and 8 bases at J; junction bases unmatched: 9. CDR1 and CDR2 (germline): SGHAT, FQNNGV. The CDR3 DNA sequence: TGTGCCAGCAGCTTAGATGTGACAGGGTATAGGGGGGAGCTGTTTTTT. Its translation: CASSLDVTGYRGELFF. The full variable domain, rest sourced from reference TRBV11-2 and TRBJ2-2, is EAGVAQSPRYKIIEKRQSVAFWCNPISGHATLYWYQQILGQGPKLLIQFQNNGVVDDSQLPKDRFSAERLKGVDSTLKIQPAKLEDSAVYLCASSLDVTGYRGELFFGEGSRLTVL.

The chain carries TRBV10-3 and TRBJ1-1; D unclear. The CDR3 consists of 15 residues. From germline, CDR1 is ENHRY and CDR2 SYGVKD. V lost 10 bases to trimming and J lost 0 bases, with 18 bases between them. The CDR3 DNA sequence: TGTGCCACGGGTGGTAGGAGTTCGATGAACACTGAAGCTTTCTTT. Its protein product is CATGGRSSMNTEAFF.

The J gene is TRBJ1-1, the V gene TRBV7-6; D is perhaps TRBD1 (6 bases). The CDR3 has 14 residues. CDR1 is SGHVS, CDR2 FNYEAQ, per germline. Deletions cut 5 bases from V and 2 bases from J, with 12 bases between. CDR3 DNA: TGTGCCAGCAGCACATTGACAGGCAACACTGAAGCTTTCTTT. This gives the protein CASSTLTGNTEAFF.

This clone was recorded only once. The genes are TRBV12-5 and TRBJ1-2; D not resolved. CDR1 and CDR2 (germline): LGHNT, FRNRAP. The CDR3 length is 16 residues. Deletions cut 5 bases from V and 8 bases from J, with 24 bases between. The CDR3 DNA reads TGTGCTAGTGGTCCCGCAACCACACGACTCCCCCCGGGCTACACCTTC. It codes for CASGPATTRLPPGYTF.

The genes are TRBV5-6 and TRBJ2-3, with 8 bases matching TRBD2. This CDR3 comprises 14 residues. Trimming cost V 5 bases and J 1 base; bases outside gene matches: 3. Germline lookup yields CDR1 SGHDT and CDR2 YYEEEE. The CDR3 DNA sequence: TGTGCCAGCAGAGAAGCGGGGGGCACAGATACGCAGTATTTT. Protein product: CASREAGGTDTQYF.

The rearrangement uses TRBV7-9 and TRBJ2-5, with 8 nucleotides matching TRBD2. The V and J ends lost 0 bases and 3 bases, in that order; junction bases with no gene match: 3. The CDR3 consists of 15 residues. Looked up from germline, CDR1 is SEHNR and CDR2 is FQNEAQ (reference sequence). DNA of the CDR3: TGTGCCAGCAGCTTAGCGACGGGGGGGAAAGAGACCCAGTACTTC. It specifies CASSLATGGKETQYF.

The chain links TRBV5-5 to TRBJ2-5; D call uncertain. The CDR3 contains 14 residues. Trimming shortened V by 3 bases and J by 3 bases, and 12 bases separated the two germline ends. The germline V gene has CDR1 SGHKS and CDR2 YYEKEE (reference sequence). CDR3 residues: CASSSRNWEETQYF. The CDR3 bases are TGTGCCAGCAGCTCTAGGAACTGGGAAGAGACCCAGTACTTC.

The chain recombines TRBV5-6 with TRBJ1-1; 7 nucleotides match TRBD1. The junction had 8 bases not matched to a gene; V was cut back by 2 bases and J by 4 bases. The CDR3 runs 15 residues. Germline values: CDR1 SGHDT, CDR2 YYEEEE. The CDR3, as DNA: TGTGCCAGCAGCTTCGGAGGGGGCGCTGGCACTGAAGCTTTCTTT. Its protein is CASSFGGGAGTEAFF.

The gene calls are TRBV27 and TRBJ1-5, with D uncertain. Between the trimmed V and J ends, which lost 0 bases and 6 bases, there was a span of 6 bases. Per the germline V gene, CDR1 is MNHEY and CDR2 is SMNVEV (reference sequence). The CDR3 has 13 residues. The DNA of the CDR3 is TGTGCCAGCAGTTTATCGATAACTCAGCCCCAGCATTTT. Residues: CASSLSITQPQHF.

The chain couples TRBV5-1 to TRBJ1-1; 8 positions agree with TRBD1. Per the germline V gene, CDR1 is SGHRS and CDR2 is YFSETQ. V gave up 4 bases and J gave up 4 bases; unmatched junction bases: 15. This CDR3 spans 17 amino acids. The DNA of the CDR3 is TGCGCCAGCAGCATGGACTCCGCTACAGGGGGTGGCACTGAAGCTTTCTTT. Translation: CASSMDSATGGGTEAFF. The full variable domain, its missing parts supplied by reference TRBV5-1 and TRBJ1-1, is KAGVTQTPRYLIKTRGQQVTLSCSPISGHRSVSWYQQTPGQGLQFLFEYFSETQRNKGNFPGRFSGRQFSNSRSEMNVSTLELGDSALYLCASSMDSATGGGTEAFFGQGTRLTVV.

This chain links TRBV21-1 with TRBJ1-2. TRBV21-1 is a pseudogene. The length of the CDR3 is 14 residues. CDR3 DNA: TGTGCCAGCAGCAAAGGGGACCTGCCCTATGGCTACACCTTC. Protein sequence: CASSKGDLPYGYTF.

This clone showed up just a few times. This chain connects TRBV6-4 to TRBJ1-1; 7 nucleotides align to TRBD1. This CDR3 spans 14 amino acids. Germline CDR1 reads MRHNA; CDR2 reads SNTAGT. J lost 3 bases, V lost 2 bases, and 3 bases had no gene match. The CDR3 coding sequence is TGTGCCAGCAGTGACCAGGACAGGCACACTGAAGCTTTCTTT. Amino acids: CASSDQDRHTEAFF.

The chain couples TRBV27 to TRBJ1-3; no clear D gene. V was pared by 7 bases and J by 0 bases, with 13 bases between. The CDR3 runs 15 residues. Germline values: CDR1 MNHEY, CDR2 SMNVEV (reference sequence). CDR3 residues: CASTRSLGSGNTIYF. The CDR3 region has the DNA TGTGCCAGCACCCGATCTCTGGGCTCTGGAAACACCATATATTTT.

The table lists this clone with a count of one. The chain carries TRBV5-1 and TRBJ2-2; 7 positions agree with TRBD2. The V gene's germline CDR1 is SGHRS and CDR2 YFSETQ. This CDR3 is 18 amino acids long. V gave up 4 bases and J gave up 0 bases; unmatched junction bases: 12. The CDR3 DNA sequence: TGCGCCAGCAGCCCCTTATGGAGCGGGGCAGCGAACACCGGGGAGCTGTTTTTT. Its protein product is CASSPLWSGAANTGELFF.

The chain uses TRBV18 and TRBJ1-1, with D hard to call. This CDR3 region has 13 residues. Between the trimmed V and J ends, which lost 3 bases and 1 base, there was a span of 6 bases. Looked up from germline, CDR1 is KGHSH and CDR2 is LQKENI. CDR3 nucleotide sequence: TGTGCCAGCTCACCGGAGCAGAACACTGAAGCTTTCTTT. It is translated as CASSPEQNTEAFF.

The chain couples TRBV4-1 to TRBJ1-2; D is uncertain. Between the trimmed V and J ends, which lost 3 bases and 9 bases, there was a span of 8 bases. Germline CDR1 is MGHRA and CDR2 is YSYEKL. The CDR3 is made up of 11 amino acids. The CDR3 loop is CASSHQESYTF. The CDR3 nucleotides are TGCGCCAGCAGCCATCAAGAGAGCTACACCTTC.

The chain carries TRBV1 and TRBJ1-2. TRBV1 corresponds to a pseudogene. There are 14 residues in the CDR3. The CDR3 loop is CTSSQGRRWNGYTF. The CDR3, as DNA: TGCACCAGCAGCCAAGGGAGGAGGTGGAATGGCTACACCTTC.

The chain links TRBV20-1 to TRBJ1-6, with D tentatively TRBD1 (5 bases). Looked up from germline, CDR1 is DFQATT and CDR2 is SNEGSKA (reference sequence). This CDR3 contains 11 residues. Deletions cut 1 base from V and 15 bases from J, with 10 bases between. CDR3 nucleotides: TGCAGTGCTAGAGTCGCGGGGGTCCTCCACTTT. Amino acids: CSARVAGVLHF.

This clone has more than one count but fewer than ten. The J gene is TRBJ2-3, the V gene TRBV10-1; 12 bases line up with TRBD2. This CDR3 contains 18 residues. Trimming removed 3 bases from V and 5 bases from J; junction bases left unmatched: 12. CDR1 and CDR2 from the germline V gene are WNHNN and SYGVQD (reference sequence). CDR3 in DNA: TGCGCCAGCAGTGACCCGGGACTAGCGGGCAGTGGGAGAGATACGCAGTATTTT. Amino acid sequence: CASSDPGLAGSGRDTQYF.